The source of this T cell receptor (beta chain) is a study of blood T cell repertoires in COVID-19 (dated by TCRdb to 2019 to 2021). Context from the whole study: Samples from collaborators originated in the United States, Italy and Spain and spanned both the acute and convalescent phases of COVID-19. Where available, HLA class I and class II types were taken from metadata supplied by the sample provider and were not determined by assay-based typing. The material from the prospective study consisted of cDNA or gDNA derived from T cells, B-cell-depleted T cells, or PBMCs. Samples came from the ongoing ImmuneRACE study (first 160 participants) plus 1,254 subjects from 6 global collaborators. Nearly every sample came with metadata listing a de-identified subject ID, COVID-19 status, age in years and sex. The repertoires were released in a freely available public database meant as a resource for research on the immune response to SARS-CoV-2. The dataset comprised deeply sampled blood TCRbeta repertoires from subjects exposed to, actively infected with, or recovered from COVID-19. What the research found in general, with its limitations: How much clinical and demographic metadata was included differed by source and by participant, and the metadata was provided uncurated.

In Seattle, one collaborating source enrolled patients while the infection was active and tracked those patients longitudinally over the course of disease. Each collaborating institution followed its own protocols to collect whole blood in K2EDTA tubes. For TCRbeta analysis, collaborators shipped samples in one of three forms: frozen whole blood, isolated PBMCs, or DNA extracted from either of those sample types. About this clone itself: This receptor's antigen is unknown. No base quality information exists; no much larger clone differs at one position.

V is cut back by 1 base and J by 2 bases, with 1 base in the junction unmatched. CDR1 and CDR2, per the germline V gene (reference sequence), are SEHNR and FQNEAQ. Counted from cysteine to phenylalanine, this CDR3 has 16 amino acids. CDR3 DNA is the only sequence kept; it has 48 bases, read in frame from the first base. TCRbeta CDR3 regions were amplified from genomic DNA by means of the immunoSEQ Assay, a bias-controlled multiplex PCR. Per the source publication's procedure: Nucleated cell counts per sample were estimated from amplification of reference gene primers within the assay. Sequence reads were collapsed and filtered to measure the absolute abundance of every unique TCRbeta CDR3 rearrangement. Productive Simpson clonality was computed per sample as the square root of Simpson's diversity index over productive rearrangements. This is the immuneACCESS table as TCRdb keeps it, with only in-frame sequences that have V and J called. A part of the clones is gone; compared with another copy, unresolved V genes explain less than half, and the rest is unexplained. The DNA gave D and trimming, while V, J and clone size come from that table. Recorded for this sample are roughly 60,000 clones; roughly 80% of them occurred a single time. Of the sample, 10% to 13% falls within the top ten clones.

The chain joins TRBV7-9 to TRBJ1-5; the junction holds 11 bases that match TRBD1. The receptor comes from a man aged 45-60 years with COVID-19, enrolled during active disease. Sequencing input: peripheral blood. The CDR3 is CASSLGTGGRNQPQHF. In nucleotides, the sequence is TGTGCCAGCAGCTTAGGGACAGGGGGCCGCAATCAGCCCCAGCATTTT.